Listed below are T cell receptor beta chains from one sample, sequenced in a study of cytomegalovirus exposure and HLA in healthy donors. Generated by immunoSEQ multiplex PCR, the TCRdb table keeps only in-frame clones and is missing some. The sample records around 130,000 clones, 70% being singletons. Input material: PBMCs. These receptors originate from a woman under 40 in good health and CMV-seronegative. Both conserved end residues are trimmed from each CDR3.

>TRBV4-1|TRBJ2-3
ASSLLSTGRDTQY
>TRBV5-6|TRBJ2-7
ASSLVPGGSYEQY
>TRBV5-1|TRBJ2-1
ASSLAPGQGYNEQF
>TRBV2|TRBJ2-5
ASSEALGAQETQY
>TRBV9|TRBJ1-1
ASSGGGAATEAF
>TRBV5-4|TRBJ1-5
ASSSTGVRQPQH
>TRBV10-1|TRBJ2-2
ASQRDLAGELF
>TRBV5-1|TRBJ1-2
ASSLSGGDGYT
>TRBV10-2|TRBJ2-5
ASSGRVGGTQY
>TRBV19|TRBJ1-2
ASSIYGQNYGYT
>TRBV7-9|TRBJ2-5
ASSSTTSQETQY
>TRBV7-3|TRBJ2-2
ASSLNAGGGELF
>TRBV28|TRBJ1-4
ASSLSGTEGEKLF
>TRBV11-2|TRBJ1-5
ASSLNTGGNQPQH
>TRBV4-1|TRBJ1-6
ASSQESSGTRFFSPLH
>TRBV29-1|TRBJ2-5
SVEVGRGQETQY
>TRBV28|TRBJ1-1
ASTKYTEAF
>TRBV18|TRBJ2-5
ASSPYTTQETQY
>TRBV2|TRBJ2-5
ASSKDYSTGGTQY
>TRBV30|TRBJ1-5
AWSARGDQPQH
>TRBV5-1|TRBJ2-7
ASSDTDSPEQY
>TRBV7-9|TRBJ1-1
ASSLVITWTVNTEAF
>TRBV2|TRBJ2-2
ASSAGTARTGELF
>TRBV19|TRBJ2-2
ASRREALGELF
>TRBV12-2|TRBJ2-5
ASRFPTSPGETQY
>TRBV4-1|TRBJ1-6
ASSQGTDNSPLH
>TRBV29-1|TRBJ2-1
SALGLAGGNEQF
>TRBV6-1|TRBJ1-5
ASSARSLGGSNQPQH
>TRBV5-1|TRBJ1-4
ASSLGAGGMANEKLF
>TRBV7-2|TRBJ2-6
ASSLVFWTGGSGANVLT
>TRBV10-3|TRBJ2-3
AISASSGSTDTQY
>TRBV29-1|NA
SVEDRDKYEQY
>TRBV19|TRBJ2-5
ASSGGTSGEGAQY
>TRBV5-4|TRBJ2-5
ASSLGTSGRLYQETQY
>TRBV6-6|TRBJ2-7
ASSKTGYEQY